This TCR beta chain was retrieved from a study of human T cells and chemical hapten exposure. This clonotype turned up a few times. Germline-derived CDR1 and CDR2 are MNHEY and SVGAGI. The CDR3 runs to 17 residues. The trim removed 2 bases at V and 5 bases at J, leaving 6 bases unmatched. TCRdb processed the RACE reads anew with MiXCR; each CDR3 protein has one entry. Of tens of thousands of distinct CDR3 sequences in the sample, around 9.4% were seen once. Time point meaning: pre-sensitization, week 0. This sample's treatment: therapeutic diphenylcyclopropenone sensitization with weekly scalp DPC. The material sequenced was whole blood, taken in connection with sensitization to the hapten diphenylcyclopropenone (DPC). This chain connects TRBV6-5 to TRBJ2-3; 14 bases are shared with TRBD2. This clonotype originated in a woman in her 40s with alopecia areata. Some clones in this sample may be carry-over from other donors' samples. This chain's CDR3 is CASSYPGLAGGIDTQYF. Here the CDR3 DNA reads TGTGCCAGCAGTTACCCAGGACTAGCGGGGGGCATAGATACGCAGTATTTT.